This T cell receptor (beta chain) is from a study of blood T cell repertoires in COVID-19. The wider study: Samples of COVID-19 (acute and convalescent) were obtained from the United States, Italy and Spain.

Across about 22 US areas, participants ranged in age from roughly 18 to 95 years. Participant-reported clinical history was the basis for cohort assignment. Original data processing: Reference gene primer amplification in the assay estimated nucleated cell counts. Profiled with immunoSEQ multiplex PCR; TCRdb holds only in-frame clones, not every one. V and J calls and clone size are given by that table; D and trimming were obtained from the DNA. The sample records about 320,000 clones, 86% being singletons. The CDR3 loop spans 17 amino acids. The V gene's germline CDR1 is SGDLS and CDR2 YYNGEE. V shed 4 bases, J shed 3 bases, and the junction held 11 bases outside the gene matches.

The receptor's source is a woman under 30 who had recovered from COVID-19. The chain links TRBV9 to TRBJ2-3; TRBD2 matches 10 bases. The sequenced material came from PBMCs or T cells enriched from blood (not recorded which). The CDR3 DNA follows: TGTGCCAGCAGCCCTTATGAGCGGGGGGGCGGTACAGATACGCAGTATTTT. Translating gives CASSPYERGGGTDTQYF.